This TCR beta chain is drawn from a study of shared clonotypes between healthy human individuals. The CDR3 covers 14 residues. Looked up from germline, CDR1 is LNHNV and CDR2 is YYDKDF (reference sequence). Trimming took 2 bases from V and 4 from J, leaving 11 bases between them. Assay: immunoSEQ multiplex PCR; the TCRdb copy retains only in-frame clones and omits some. Of about 610,000 clones in the sample, around 97% are singletons; the top ten hold about 0.06%. Sequenced material: naive CD4+ T cells sorted from blood. Indicated subset: CD45RA+ positively selected. The source is a woman aged 25 to 39 in good health. The gene calls are TRBV15 and TRBJ1-2, with D possibly matching TRBD1 (6 bases). Here the CDR3 reads CATSRRGPIYGYTF. The DNA for the CDR3 is TGTGCCACCAGCAGACGGGGGCCCATCTATGGCTACACCTTC.